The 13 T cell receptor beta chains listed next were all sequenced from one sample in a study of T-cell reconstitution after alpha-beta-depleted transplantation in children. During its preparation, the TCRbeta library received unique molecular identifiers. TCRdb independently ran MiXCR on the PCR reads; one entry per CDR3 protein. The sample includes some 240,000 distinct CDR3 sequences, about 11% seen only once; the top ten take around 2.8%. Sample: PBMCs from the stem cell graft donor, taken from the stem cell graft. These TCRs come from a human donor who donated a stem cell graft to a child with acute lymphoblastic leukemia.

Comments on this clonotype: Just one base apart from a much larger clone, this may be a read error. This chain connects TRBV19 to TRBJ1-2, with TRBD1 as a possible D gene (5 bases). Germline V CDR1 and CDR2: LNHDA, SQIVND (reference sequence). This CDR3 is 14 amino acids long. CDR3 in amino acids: CASSPRNQGYGCTF. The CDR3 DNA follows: TGTGCCAGTAGTCCGAGGAACCAGGGCTATGGCTGCACCTTC.

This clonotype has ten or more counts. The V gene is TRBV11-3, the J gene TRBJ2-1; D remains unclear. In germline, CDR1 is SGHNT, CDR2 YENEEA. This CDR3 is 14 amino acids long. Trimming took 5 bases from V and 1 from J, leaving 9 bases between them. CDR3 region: CASSIDGSYNEQFF. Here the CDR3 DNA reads TGTGCCAGCAGCATCGACGGTTCCTACAATGAGCAGTTCTTC. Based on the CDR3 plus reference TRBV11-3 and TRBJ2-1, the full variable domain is EAGVVQSPRYKIIEKKQPVAFWCNPISGHNTLYWYLQNLGQGPELLIRYENEEAVDDSQLPKDRFSAERLKGVDSTLKIQPAELGDSAVYLCASSIDGSYNEQFFGPGTRLTVL.

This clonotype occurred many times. The CDR3 nucleotides are TGTGCCAGCAGTGAAAGGGCAGGCGATTCACCCCTCCACTTT. Protein product: CASSERAGDSPLHF. The chain links TRBV6-1 to TRBJ1-6; D is ambiguous. This CDR3 has 14 amino acids. Per the germline V gene, CDR1 is MNHNS and CDR2 is SASEGT. V lost 2 bases and J 8 bases, leaving 10 bases between the germline ends.

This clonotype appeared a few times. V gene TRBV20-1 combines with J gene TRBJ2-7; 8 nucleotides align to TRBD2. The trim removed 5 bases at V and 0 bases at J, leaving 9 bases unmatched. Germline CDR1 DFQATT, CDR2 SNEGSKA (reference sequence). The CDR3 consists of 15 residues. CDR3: CSAEGVAGNSYEQYF. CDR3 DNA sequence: TGCAGTGCTGAAGGTGTAGCGGGAAACTCCTACGAGCAGTACTTC.

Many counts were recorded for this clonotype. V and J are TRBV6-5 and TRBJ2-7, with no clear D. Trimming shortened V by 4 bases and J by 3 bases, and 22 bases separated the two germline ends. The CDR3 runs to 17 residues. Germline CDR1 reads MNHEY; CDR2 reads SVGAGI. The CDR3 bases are TGTGCCAGCAGTTCTCGCCGGGCCCCTTTTGGTCGCTACGAGCAGTACTTC. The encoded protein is CASSSRRAPFGRYEQYF.

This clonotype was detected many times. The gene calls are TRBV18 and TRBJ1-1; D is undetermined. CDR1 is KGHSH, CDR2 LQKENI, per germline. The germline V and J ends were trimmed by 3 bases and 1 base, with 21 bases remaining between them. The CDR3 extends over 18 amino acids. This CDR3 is CASSPSAQPNWENTEAFF. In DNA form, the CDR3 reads TGTGCCAGCTCACCGTCCGCCCAGCCGAATTGGGAGAACACTGAAGCTTTCTTT.

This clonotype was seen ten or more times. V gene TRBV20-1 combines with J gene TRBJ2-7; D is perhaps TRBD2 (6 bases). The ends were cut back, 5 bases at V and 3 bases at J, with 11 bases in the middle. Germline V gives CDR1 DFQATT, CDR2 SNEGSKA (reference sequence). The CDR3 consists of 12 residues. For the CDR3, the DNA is TGCAGTGCTGGGCGGGAAATCTACGAGCAGTACTTC. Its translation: CSAGREIYEQYF.

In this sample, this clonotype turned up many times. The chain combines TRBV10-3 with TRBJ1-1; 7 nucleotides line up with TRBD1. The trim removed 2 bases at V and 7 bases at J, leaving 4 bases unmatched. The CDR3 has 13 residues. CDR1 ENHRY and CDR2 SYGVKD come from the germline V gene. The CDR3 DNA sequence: TGTGCCATCAGTGAGGAGGGACAGCTTGAAGCTTTCTTT. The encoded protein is CAISEEGQLEAFF.

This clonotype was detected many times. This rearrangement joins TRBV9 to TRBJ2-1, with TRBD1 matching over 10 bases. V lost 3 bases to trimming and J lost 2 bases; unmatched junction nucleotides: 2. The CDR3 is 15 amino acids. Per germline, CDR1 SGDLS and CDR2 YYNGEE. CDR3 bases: TGTGCCAGCAGCGGACAGGGGGCTCCCTACAATGAGCAGTTCTTC. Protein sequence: CASSGQGAPYNEQFF. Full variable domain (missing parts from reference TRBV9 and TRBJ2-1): DSGVTQTPKHLITATGQRVTLRCSPRSGDLSVYWYQQSLDQGLQFLIQYYNGEERAKGNILERFSAQQFPDLHSELNLSSLELGDSALYFCASSGQGAPYNEQFFGPGTRLTVL.

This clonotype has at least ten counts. CDR3 nucleotide sequence: TGCAGTGCTAGGACAGTGATCTCCTACGAGCAGTACTTC. Its translation is CSARTVISYEQYF. This chain uses TRBV20-1 with TRBJ2-7; D perhaps matches TRBD1 (5 bases). Germline V gives CDR1 DFQATT, CDR2 SNEGSKA (reference sequence). The CDR3 spans 13 residues. V lost 3 bases to trimming and J lost 0 bases, with 9 bases between them.

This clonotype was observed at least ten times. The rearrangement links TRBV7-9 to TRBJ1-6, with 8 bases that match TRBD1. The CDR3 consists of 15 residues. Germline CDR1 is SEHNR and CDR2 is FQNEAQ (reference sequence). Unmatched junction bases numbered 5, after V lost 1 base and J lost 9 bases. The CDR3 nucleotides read TGTGCCAGCAGCTTAGGAGGACAGGGTGGTTCACCCCTCCACTTT. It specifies CASSLGGQGGSPLHF.

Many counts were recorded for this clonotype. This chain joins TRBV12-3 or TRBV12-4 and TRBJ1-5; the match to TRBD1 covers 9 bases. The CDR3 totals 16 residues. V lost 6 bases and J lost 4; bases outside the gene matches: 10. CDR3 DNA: TGTGCCAGCAGGATTATGGACAGGGGAGGTAATCAGCCCCAGCATTTT. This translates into CASRIMDRGGNQPQHF.

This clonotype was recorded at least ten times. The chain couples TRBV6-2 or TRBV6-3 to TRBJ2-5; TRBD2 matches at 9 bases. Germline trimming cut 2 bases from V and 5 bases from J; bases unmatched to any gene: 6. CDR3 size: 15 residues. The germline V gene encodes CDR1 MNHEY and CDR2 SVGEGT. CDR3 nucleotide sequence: TGTGCCAGCAGTTACGGAGCGGGAGGTCGGGAGACCCAGTACTTC. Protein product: CASSYGAGGRETQYF.